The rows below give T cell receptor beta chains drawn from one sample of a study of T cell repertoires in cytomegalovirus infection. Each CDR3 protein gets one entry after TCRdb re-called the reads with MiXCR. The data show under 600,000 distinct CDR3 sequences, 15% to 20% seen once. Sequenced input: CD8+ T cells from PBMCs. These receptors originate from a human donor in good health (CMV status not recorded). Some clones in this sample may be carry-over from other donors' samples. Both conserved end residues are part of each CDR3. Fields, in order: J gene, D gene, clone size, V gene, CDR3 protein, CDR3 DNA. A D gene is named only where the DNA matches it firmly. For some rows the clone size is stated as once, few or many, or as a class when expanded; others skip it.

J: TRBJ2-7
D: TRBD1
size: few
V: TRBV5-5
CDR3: CASSIDRGNEQYF
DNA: TGTGCCAGCAGCATTGACAGGGGCAACGAGCAGTACTTC

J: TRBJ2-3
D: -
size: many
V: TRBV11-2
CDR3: CASSSSGIRTQYF
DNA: TGTGCCAGCAGCTCCTCGGGGATCAGAACGCAGTATTTT

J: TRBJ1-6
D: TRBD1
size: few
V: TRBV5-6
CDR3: CASSSGTGLSPLHF
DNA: TGTGCCAGCAGCTCAGGGACAGGGCTTTCACCCCTCCACTTT

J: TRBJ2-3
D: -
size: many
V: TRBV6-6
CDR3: CASSFIAANTDTQYF
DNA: TGTGCCAGCAGTTTCATAGCGGCAAACACAGATACGCAGTATTTT

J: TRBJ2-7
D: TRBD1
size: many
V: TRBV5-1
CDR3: CASSAVESSGGYEQYF
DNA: TGCGCCAGCAGCGCGGTCGAAAGCTCAGGGGGTTACGAGCAGTACTTC

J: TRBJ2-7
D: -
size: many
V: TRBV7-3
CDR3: CASSPYVGYEQYF
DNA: TGTGCCAGCAGCCCATACGTGGGCTACGAGCAGTACTTC

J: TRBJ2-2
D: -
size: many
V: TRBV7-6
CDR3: CASSLPPGVTNTGELFF
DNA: TGTGCCAGCAGCTTACCCCCAGGGGTAACGAACACCGGGGAGCTGTTTTTT

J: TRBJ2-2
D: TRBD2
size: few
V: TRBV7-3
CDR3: CASSPGGANPAGELFF
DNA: TGTGCCAGCAGCCCCGGGGGGGCCAACCCCGCCGGGGAGCTGTTTTTT

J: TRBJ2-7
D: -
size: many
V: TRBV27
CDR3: CASSWRGVDEQYF
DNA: TGTGCCAGCAGTTGGAGGGGGGTCGACGAGCAGTACTTC

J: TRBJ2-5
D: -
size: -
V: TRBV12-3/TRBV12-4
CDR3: CASSSPGGRTQYF
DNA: TGTGCCAGCAGTTCCCCTGGAGGCCGGACCCAGTACTTC

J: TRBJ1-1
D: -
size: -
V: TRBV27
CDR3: CASSLSLYTEAFF
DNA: TGTGCCAGCAGTTTATCCCTTTACACTGAAGCTTTCTTT

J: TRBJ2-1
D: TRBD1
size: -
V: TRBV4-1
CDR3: CASSQIPGQGGENEQFF
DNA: TGCGCCAGCAGCCAAATCCCCGGACAGGGAGGTGAGAATGAGCAGTTCTTC